The rows below give T cell receptor beta chains drawn from one sample of a study of blood T cell repertoires in COVID-19. Generated by immunoSEQ multiplex PCR, the TCRdb table keeps only in-frame clones and is missing some. Of hundreds of thousands of clones in the sample, approximately 90% were seen once. Sequenced input: peripheral blood. Every receptor here comes from a young man with active or convalescent COVID-19. The CDR3 runs from the conserved cysteine through the conserved F or W. The D gene is left open where the match is weak. Clone size is stated in some rows and not others, as once, few, many or a class when expanded.

abundance: .
v_gene: TRBV3-1/TRBV3-2
len: 17
j_gene: TRBJ2-2
d_gene: TRBD1
CDR3aa: CASSQWDRGENTGELFF
CDR3nt: TGTGCCAGCAGCCAATGGGACAGGGGGGAGAACACCGGGGAGCTGTTTTTT

abundance: .
v_gene: TRBV7-2
len: 16
j_gene: TRBJ2-1
d_gene: .
CDR3aa: CASSLVGLSSYNEQFF
CDR3nt: TGTGCCAGCAGCTTAGTGGGGCTTAGCTCCTACAATGAGCAGTTCTTC

abundance: .
v_gene: TRBV10-3
len: 14
j_gene: TRBJ1-2
d_gene: .
CDR3aa: CAISDPVNTYGYTF
CDR3nt: TGTGCCATCAGTGATCCGGTAAATACCTATGGCTACACCTTC

abundance: .
v_gene: TRBV28
len: 13
j_gene: TRBJ1-5
d_gene: TRBD1
CDR3aa: CASASGGNQPQHF
CDR3nt: TGTGCCAGCGCCTCAGGGGGGAATCAGCCCCAGCATTTT

abundance: .
v_gene: TRBV19
len: 13
j_gene: TRBJ2-2
d_gene: TRBD1
CDR3aa: CAIRDRGSGELFF
CDR3nt: TGTGCCATTAGGGACAGAGGGAGCGGGGAGCTGTTTTTT

abundance: .
v_gene: TRBV11-1
len: 11
j_gene: TRBJ2-3
d_gene: .
CDR3aa: CASSVTDTQYF
CDR3nt: TGTGCCAGCAGCGTAACAGATACGCAGTATTTT

abundance: .
v_gene: TRBV6-5
len: 12
j_gene: TRBJ1-2
d_gene: .
CDR3aa: CASRTPGLGYTF
CDR3nt: TGTGCCAGCAGGACACCAGGGTTGGGCTACACCTTC

abundance: .
v_gene: TRBV5-1
len: 13
j_gene: TRBJ2-1
d_gene: .
CDR3aa: CASSLLAYNEQFF
CDR3nt: TGCGCCAGCAGCTTGCTAGCCTACAATGAGCAGTTCTTC

abundance: once
v_gene: TRBV5-6
len: 17
j_gene: TRBJ2-5
d_gene: TRBD2
CDR3aa: CASSLTFSSGAGETQYF
CDR3nt: TGTGCCAGCAGCTTGACCTTTTCTAGCGGGGCGGGGGAGACCCAGTACTTC

abundance: .
v_gene: TRBV18
len: 15
j_gene: TRBJ1-6
d_gene: TRBD1
CDR3aa: CASSTGTGYNSPLHF
CDR3nt: TGTGCCAGCTCCACCGGGACAGGTTATAATTCACCCCTCCACTTT

abundance: .
v_gene: TRBV4-3
len: 15
j_gene: TRBJ1-3
d_gene: .
CDR3aa: CASRPGWGSGNTIYF
CDR3nt: TGCGCCAGCCGCCCGGGGTGGGGCTCTGGAAACACCATATATTTT

abundance: .
v_gene: TRBV9
len: 15
j_gene: TRBJ2-2
d_gene: TRBD2
CDR3aa: CASSVVAGGSGELFF
CDR3nt: TGTGCCAGCAGCGTAGTGGCGGGAGGCTCCGGGGAGCTGTTTTTT

abundance: .
v_gene: TRBV6-5
len: 15
j_gene: TRBJ1-6
d_gene: .
CDR3aa: CASRPDTFYNSPLHF
CDR3nt: TGTGCCAGCAGACCCGACACCTTTTATAATTCACCCCTCCACTTT

abundance: .
v_gene: TRBV5-1
len: 13
j_gene: TRBJ2-1
d_gene: .
CDR3aa: CASSTNRDGEQFF
CDR3nt: TGCGCCAGCAGCACGAACAGGGACGGTGAGCAGTTCTTC

abundance: .
v_gene: TRBV9
len: 13
j_gene: TRBJ2-7
d_gene: .
CDR3aa: CASSSRTAAEQYF
CDR3nt: TGTGCCAGCAGCTCCCGGACAGCAGCCGAGCAGTACTTC

abundance: .
v_gene: TRBV18
len: 15
j_gene: TRBJ1-1
d_gene: .
CDR3aa: CASSSLGRGNTEAFF
CDR3nt: TGTGCCAGCTCAAGCTTAGGCAGGGGGAACACTGAAGCTTTCTTT

abundance: .
v_gene: TRBV19
len: 15
j_gene: TRBJ2-1
d_gene: .
CDR3aa: CASSPPGVDYNEQFF
CDR3nt: TGTGCCAGTAGTCCCCCCGGGGTCGACTACAATGAGCAGTTCTTC